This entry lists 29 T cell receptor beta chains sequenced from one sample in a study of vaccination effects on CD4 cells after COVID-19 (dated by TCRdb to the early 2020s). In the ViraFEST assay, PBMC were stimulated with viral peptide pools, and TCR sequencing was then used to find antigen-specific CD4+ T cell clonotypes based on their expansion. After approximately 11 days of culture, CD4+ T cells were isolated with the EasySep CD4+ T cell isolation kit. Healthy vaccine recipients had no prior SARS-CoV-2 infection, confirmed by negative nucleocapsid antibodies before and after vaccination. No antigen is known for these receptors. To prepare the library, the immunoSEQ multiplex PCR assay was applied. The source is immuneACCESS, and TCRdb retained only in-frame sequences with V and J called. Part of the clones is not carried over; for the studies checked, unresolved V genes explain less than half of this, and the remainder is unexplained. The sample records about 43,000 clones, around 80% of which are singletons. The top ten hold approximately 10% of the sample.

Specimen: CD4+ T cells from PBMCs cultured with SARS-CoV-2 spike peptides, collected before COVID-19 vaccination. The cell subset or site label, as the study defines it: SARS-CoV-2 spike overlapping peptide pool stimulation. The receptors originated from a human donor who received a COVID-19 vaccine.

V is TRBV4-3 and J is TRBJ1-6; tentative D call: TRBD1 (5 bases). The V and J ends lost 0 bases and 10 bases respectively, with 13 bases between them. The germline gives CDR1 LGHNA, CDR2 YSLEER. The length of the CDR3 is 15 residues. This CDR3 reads CASSQERAGLSPLHF. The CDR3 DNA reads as TGCGCCAGCAGCCAAGAAAGGGCAGGGCTCTCACCCCTCCACTTT.

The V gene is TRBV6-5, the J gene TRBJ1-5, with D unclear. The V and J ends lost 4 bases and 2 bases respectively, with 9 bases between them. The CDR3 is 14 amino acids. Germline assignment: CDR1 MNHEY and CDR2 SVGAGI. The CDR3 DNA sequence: TGTGCCAGCAGTTCCGCTTCAGGCAATCAGCCCCAGCATTTT. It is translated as CASSSASGNQPQHF.

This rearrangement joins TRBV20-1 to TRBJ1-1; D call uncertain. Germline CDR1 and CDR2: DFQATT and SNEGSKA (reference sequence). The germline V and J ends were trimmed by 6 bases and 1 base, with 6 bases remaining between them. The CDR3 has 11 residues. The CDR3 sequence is CSARRNTEAFF. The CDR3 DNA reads TGCAGTGCCCGACGGAACACTGAAGCTTTCTTT.

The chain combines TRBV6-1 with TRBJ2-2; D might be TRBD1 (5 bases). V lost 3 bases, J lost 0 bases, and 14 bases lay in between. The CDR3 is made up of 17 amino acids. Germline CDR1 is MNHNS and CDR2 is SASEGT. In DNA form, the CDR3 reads TGTGCCAGCAGTGAGCCAGGGTCGGCCTCGAACACCGGGGAGCTGTTTTTT. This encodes CASSEPGSASNTGELFF.

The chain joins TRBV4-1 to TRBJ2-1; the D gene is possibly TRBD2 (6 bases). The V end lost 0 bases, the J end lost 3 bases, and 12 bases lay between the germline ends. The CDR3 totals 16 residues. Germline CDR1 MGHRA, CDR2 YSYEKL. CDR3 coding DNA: TGCGCCAGCAGCCAAGACGGCGGGGTTGACTACAATGAGCAGTTCTTC. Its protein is CASSQDGGVDYNEQFF.

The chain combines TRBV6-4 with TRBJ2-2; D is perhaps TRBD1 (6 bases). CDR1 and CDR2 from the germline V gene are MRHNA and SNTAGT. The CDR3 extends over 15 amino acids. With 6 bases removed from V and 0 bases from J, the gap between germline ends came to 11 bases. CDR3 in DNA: TGTGCCAGCAGCCCAGGGGTCGCGAACACCGGGGAGCTGTTTTTT. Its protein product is CASSPGVANTGELFF.

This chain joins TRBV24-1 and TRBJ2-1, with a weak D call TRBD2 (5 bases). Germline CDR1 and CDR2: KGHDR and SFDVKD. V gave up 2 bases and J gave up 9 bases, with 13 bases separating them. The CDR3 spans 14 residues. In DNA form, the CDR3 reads TGTGCCACCAGTGATTATGAGGGTGGGGTTGAGCAGTTCTTC. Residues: CATSDYEGGVEQFF.

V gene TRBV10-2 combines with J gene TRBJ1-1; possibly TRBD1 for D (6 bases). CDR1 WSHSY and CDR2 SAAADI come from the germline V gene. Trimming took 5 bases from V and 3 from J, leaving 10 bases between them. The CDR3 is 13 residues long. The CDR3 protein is CASSRGQHTEAFF. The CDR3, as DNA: TGCGCCAGCAGTCGAGGACAGCACACTGAAGCTTTCTTT.

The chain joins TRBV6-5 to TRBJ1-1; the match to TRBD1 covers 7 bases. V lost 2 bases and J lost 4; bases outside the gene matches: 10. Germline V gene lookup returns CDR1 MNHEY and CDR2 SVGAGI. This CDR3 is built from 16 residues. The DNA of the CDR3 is TGTGCCAGCAGTTACCCAGGGGCAGGGGGTTTCACTGAAGCTTTCTTT. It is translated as CASSYPGAGGFTEAFF.

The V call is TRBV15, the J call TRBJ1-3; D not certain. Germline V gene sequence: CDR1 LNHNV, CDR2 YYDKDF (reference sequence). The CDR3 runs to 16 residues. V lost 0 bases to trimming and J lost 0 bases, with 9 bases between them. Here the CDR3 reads CATSREAADSGNTIYF. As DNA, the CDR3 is TGTGCCACCAGCAGAGAGGCTGCAGACTCTGGAAACACCATATATTTT.

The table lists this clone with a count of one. CDR3 sequence reads: CASSLPLSRPYGYTF. CDR3 in DNA: TGTGCCAGCAGTTTACCCTTGTCACGTCCCTATGGCTACACCTTC. The chain uses TRBV28 and TRBJ1-2; D ambiguous. CDR3 length: 15 amino acids. The germline gives CDR1 MDHEN, CDR2 SYDVKM. The V end was cut by 2 bases, the J end by 4 bases, with 14 bases between.

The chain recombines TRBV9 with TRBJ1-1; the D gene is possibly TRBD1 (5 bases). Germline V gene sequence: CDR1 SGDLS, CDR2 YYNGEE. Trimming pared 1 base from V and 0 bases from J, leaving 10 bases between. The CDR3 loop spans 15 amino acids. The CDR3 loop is CASSVQGVLNTEAFF. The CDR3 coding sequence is TGTGCCAGCAGCGTACAAGGGGTGTTGAACACTGAAGCTTTCTTT.

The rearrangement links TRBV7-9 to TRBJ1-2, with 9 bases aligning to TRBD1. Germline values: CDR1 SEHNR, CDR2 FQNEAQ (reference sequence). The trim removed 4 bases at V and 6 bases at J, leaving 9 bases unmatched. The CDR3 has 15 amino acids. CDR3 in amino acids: CASSSLAGTGNGYTF. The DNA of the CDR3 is TGTGCCAGCAGCTCCCTAGCCGGGACAGGGAATGGCTACACCTTC.

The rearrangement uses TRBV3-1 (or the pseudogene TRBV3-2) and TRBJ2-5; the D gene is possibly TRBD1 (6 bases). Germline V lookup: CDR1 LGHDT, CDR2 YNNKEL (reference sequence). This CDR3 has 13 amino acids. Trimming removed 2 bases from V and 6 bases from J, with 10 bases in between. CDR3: CASSQIRGKTQYF. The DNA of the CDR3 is TGTGCCAGCAGCCAAATAAGGGGGAAGACCCAGTACTTC.

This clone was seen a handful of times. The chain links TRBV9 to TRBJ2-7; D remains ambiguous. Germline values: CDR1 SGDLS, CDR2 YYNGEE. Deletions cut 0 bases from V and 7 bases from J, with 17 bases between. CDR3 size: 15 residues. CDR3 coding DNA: TGTGCCAGCAGCGTAGAAAATTGTAAGGTTGGGGAGCAGTACGTC. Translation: CASSVENCKVGEQYV.

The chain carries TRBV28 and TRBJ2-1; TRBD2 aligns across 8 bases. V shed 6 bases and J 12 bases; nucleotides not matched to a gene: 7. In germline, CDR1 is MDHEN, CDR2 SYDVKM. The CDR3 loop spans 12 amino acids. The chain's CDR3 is CASRSGGAGQFF. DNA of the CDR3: TGTGCCAGCAGGTCCGGGGGGGCGGGGCAGTTCTTC.

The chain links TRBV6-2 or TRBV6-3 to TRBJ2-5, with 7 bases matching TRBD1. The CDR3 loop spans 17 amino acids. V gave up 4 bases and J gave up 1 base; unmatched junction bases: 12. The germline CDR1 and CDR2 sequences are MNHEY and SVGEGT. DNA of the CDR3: TGTGCCAGCAGTTCACCGGGACAGCTACCTCTCCAAGAGACCCAGTACTTC. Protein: CASSSPGQLPLQETQYF.

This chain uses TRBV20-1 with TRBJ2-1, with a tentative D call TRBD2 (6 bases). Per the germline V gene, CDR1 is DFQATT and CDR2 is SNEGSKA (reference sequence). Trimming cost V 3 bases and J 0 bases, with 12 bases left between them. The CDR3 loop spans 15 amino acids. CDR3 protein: CSASVPRGSYNEQFF. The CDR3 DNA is TGCAGTGCTAGTGTTCCGCGGGGCTCCTACAATGAGCAGTTCTTC.

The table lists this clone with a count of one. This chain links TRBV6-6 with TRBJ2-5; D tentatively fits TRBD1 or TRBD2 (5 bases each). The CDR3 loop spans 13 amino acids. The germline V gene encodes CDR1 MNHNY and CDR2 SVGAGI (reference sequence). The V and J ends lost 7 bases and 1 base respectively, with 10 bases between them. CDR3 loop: CASKVRGQETQYF. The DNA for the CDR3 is TGTGCCAGCAAGGTGAGGGGCCAAGAGACCCAGTACTTC.

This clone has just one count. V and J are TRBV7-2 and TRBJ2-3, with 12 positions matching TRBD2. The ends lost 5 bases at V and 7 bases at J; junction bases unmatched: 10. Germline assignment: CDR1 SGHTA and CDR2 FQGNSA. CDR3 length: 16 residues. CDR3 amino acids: CASSPSSGGASHTQYF. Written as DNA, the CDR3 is TGTGCCAGCAGCCCCTCTAGCGGGGGGGCCTCACATACGCAGTATTTT.

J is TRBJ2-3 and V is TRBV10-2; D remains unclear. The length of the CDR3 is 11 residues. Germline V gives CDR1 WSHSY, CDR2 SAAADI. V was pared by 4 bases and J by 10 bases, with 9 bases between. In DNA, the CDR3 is TGCGCCAGCAGTGGCGACCCCGCGCAGTATTTT. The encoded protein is CASSGDPAQYF.

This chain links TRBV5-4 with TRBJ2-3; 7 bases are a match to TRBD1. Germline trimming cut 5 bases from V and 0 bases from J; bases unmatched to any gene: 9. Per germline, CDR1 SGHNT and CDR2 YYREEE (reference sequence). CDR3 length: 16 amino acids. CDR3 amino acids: CASSSDRLRSTDTQYF. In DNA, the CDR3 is TGTGCCAGCAGTTCGGACAGGCTACGGAGCACAGATACGCAGTATTTT.

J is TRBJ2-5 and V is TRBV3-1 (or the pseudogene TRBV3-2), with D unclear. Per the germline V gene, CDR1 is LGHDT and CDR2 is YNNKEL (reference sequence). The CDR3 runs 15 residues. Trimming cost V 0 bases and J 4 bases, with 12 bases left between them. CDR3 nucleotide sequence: TGTGCCAGCAGCCAAGATCTCGCAGCTCTAGAGACCCAGTACTTC. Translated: CASSQDLAALETQYF.

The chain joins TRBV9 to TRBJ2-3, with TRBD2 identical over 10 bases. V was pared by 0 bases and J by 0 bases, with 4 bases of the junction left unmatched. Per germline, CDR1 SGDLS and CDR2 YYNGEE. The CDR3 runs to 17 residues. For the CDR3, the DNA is TGTGCCAGCAGCGTAGAGGAGGGACTAGCGAGCACAGATACGCAGTATTTT. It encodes CASSVEEGLASTDTQYF.

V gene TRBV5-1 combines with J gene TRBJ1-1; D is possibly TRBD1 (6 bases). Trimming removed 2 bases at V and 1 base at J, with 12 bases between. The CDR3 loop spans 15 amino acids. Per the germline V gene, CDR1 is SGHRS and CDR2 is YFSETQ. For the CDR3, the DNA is TGCGCCAGCAGCTTAGACAGAGGGGGGAACACTGAAGCTTTCTTT. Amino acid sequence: CASSLDRGGNTEAFF.

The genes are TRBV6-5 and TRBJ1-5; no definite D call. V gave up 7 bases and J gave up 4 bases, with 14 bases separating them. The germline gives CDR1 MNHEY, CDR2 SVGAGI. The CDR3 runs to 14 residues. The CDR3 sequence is CASNGVLQNQPQHF. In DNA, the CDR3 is TGTGCCAGCAACGGGGTTTTGCAGAATCAGCCCCAGCATTTT.

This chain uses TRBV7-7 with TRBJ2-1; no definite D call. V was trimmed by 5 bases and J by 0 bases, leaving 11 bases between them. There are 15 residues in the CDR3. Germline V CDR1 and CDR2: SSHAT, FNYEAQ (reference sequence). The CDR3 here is CASSQTINSYNEQFF. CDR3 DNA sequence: TGTGCCAGCAGCCAGACCATCAACTCCTACAATGAGCAGTTCTTC.

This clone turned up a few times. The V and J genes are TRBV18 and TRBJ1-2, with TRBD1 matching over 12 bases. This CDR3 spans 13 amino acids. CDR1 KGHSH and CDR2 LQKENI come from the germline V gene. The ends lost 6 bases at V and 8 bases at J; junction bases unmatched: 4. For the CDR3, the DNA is TGTGCCAGCTCCGGGACAGGGGGCGACGGCTACACCTTC. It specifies CASSGTGGDGYTF.

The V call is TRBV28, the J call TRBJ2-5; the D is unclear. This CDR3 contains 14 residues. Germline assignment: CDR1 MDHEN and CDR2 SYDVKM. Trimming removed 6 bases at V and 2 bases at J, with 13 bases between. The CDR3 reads CASSYSPVQETQYF. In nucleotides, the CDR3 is TGTGCCAGCAGCTATTCGCCGGTGCAAGAGACCCAGTACTTC.